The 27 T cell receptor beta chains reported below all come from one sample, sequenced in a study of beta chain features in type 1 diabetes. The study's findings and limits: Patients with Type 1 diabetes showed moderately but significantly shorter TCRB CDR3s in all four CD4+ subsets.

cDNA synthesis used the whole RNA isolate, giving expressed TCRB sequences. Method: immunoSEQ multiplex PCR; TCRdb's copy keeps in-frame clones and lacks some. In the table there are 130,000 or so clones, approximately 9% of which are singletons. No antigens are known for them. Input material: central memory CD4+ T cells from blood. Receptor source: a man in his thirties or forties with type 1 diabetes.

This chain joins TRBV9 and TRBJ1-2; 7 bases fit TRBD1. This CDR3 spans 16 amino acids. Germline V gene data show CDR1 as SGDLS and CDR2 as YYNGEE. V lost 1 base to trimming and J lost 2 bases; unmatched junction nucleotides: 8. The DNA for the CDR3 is TGTGCCAGCAGCGTATCAGGGGGGTTGATGAACTATGGCTACACCTTC. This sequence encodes CASSVSGGLMNYGYTF.

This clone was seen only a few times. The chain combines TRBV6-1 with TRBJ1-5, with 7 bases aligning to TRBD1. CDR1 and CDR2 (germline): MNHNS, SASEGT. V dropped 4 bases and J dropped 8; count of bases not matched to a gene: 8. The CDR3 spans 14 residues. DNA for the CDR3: TGTGCCAGCAGTGCGCGACAGGGAAAGGAGCCCCAGCATTTT. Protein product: CASSARQGKEPQHF.

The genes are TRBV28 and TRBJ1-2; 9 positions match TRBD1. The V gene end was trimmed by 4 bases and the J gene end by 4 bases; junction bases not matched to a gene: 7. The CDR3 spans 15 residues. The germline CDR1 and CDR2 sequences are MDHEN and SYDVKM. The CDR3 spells CASSSAGTGTYGYTF. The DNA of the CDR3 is TGTGCCAGCAGTTCAGCCGGGACAGGGACCTATGGCTACACCTTC.

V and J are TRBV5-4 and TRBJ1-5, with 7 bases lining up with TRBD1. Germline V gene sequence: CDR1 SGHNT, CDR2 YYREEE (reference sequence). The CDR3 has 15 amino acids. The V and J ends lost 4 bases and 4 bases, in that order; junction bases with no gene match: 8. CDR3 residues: CASSPAPTGNQPQHF. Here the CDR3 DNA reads TGTGCCAGCAGCCCCGCCCCGACAGGGAATCAGCCCCAGCATTTT.

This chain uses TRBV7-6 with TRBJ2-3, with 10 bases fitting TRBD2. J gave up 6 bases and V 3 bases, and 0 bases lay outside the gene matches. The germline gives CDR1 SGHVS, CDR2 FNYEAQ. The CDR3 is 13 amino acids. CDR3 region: CASSLGLADTQYF. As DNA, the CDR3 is TGTGCCAGCAGCTTGGGACTAGCGGATACGCAGTATTTT.

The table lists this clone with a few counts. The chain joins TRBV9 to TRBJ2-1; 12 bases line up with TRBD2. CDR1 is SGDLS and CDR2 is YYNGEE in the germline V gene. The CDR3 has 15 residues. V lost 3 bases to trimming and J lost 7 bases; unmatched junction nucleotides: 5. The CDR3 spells CASSGTSGGMNEQFF. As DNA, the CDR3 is TGTGCCAGCAGCGGTACTAGCGGGGGGATGAATGAGCAGTTCTTC.

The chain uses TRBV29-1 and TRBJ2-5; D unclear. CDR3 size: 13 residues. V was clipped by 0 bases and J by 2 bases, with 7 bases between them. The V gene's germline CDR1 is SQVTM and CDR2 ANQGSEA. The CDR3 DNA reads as TGCAGCGTTGAAGATGAACAGCAAGAGACCCAGTACTTC. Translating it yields CSVEDEQQETQYF.

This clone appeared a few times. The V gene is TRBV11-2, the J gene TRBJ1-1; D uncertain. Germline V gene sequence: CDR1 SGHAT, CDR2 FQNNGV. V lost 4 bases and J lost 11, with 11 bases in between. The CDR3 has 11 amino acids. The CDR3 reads CASSSVAAAFF. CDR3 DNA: TGTGCCAGCAGCTCCGTTGCCGCGGCTTTCTTT.

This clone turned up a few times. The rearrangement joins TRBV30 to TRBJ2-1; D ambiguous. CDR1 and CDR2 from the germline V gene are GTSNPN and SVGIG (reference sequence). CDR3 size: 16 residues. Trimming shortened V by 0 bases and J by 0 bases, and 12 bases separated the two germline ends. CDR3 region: CAWSVNSLSSYNEQFF. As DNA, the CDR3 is TGTGCCTGGAGTGTAAATAGTCTGAGCTCCTACAATGAGCAGTTCTTC.

Here the CDR3 reads CASSSGTGGEKLFF. DNA of the CDR3: TGTGCCAGCAGTTCCGGGACAGGGGGAGAAAAACTGTTTTTT. The rearrangement links TRBV2 to TRBJ1-4; 11 bases match TRBD1. CDR3 size: 14 residues. J lost 8 bases, V lost 5 bases, and 4 bases had no gene match. From germline, CDR1 is SNHLY and CDR2 FYNNEI.

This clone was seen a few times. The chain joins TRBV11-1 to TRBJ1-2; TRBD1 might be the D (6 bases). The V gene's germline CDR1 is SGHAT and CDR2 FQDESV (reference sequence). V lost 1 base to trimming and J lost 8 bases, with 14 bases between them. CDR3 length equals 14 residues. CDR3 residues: CASSLGTDYGGYTF. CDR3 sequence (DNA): TGTGCCAGCAGCTTAGGGACAGACTATGGAGGCTACACCTTC.

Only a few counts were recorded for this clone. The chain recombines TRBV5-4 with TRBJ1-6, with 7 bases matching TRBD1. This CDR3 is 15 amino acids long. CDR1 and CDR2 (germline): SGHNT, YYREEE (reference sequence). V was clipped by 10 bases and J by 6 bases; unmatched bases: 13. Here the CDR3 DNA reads TGTGCCGGAAGTGGGGACAGCACCCTTAATTCACCCCTCCACTTT. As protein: CAGSGDSTLNSPLHF.

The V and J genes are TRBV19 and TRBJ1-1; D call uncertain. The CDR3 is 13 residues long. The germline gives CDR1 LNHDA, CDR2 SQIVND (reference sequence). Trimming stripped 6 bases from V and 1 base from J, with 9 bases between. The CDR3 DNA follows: TGTGCCAGTAGCCCCGGGAAGAACACTGAAGCTTTCTTT. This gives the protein CASSPGKNTEAFF.

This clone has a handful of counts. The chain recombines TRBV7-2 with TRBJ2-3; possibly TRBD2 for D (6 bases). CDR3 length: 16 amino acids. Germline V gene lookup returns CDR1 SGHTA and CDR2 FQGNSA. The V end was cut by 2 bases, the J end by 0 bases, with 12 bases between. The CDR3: CASSLWSGPSTDTQYF. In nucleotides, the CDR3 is TGTGCCAGCAGCTTATGGAGCGGGCCTAGCACAGATACGCAGTATTTT. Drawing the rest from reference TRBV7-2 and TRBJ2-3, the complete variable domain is GAGVSQSPSNKVTEKGKDVELRCDPISGHTALYWYRQSLGQGLEFLIYFQGNSAPDKSGLPSDRFSAERTGGSVSTLTIQRTQQEDSAVYLCASSLWSGPSTDTQYFGPGTRLTVL.

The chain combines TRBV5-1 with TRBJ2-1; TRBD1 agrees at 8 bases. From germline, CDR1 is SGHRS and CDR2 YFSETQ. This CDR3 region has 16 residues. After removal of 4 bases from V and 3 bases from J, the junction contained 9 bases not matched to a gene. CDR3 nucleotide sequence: TGCGCCAGCAGCAGTACTGAAGGACAGGGCTACAATGAGCAGTTCTTC. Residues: CASSSTEGQGYNEQFF.

The CDR3 spells CASSPGTGSYEQYF. In DNA, the CDR3 is TGTGCCAGCTCCCCCGGGACAGGCTCCTACGAGCAGTACTTC. The chain couples TRBV18 to TRBJ2-5; 8 bases agree with TRBD1. The end of the DNA aligns better with TRBJ2-7, so the J call may be wrong. There are 14 residues in the CDR3. Germline V gene lookup returns CDR1 KGHSH and CDR2 LQKENI.

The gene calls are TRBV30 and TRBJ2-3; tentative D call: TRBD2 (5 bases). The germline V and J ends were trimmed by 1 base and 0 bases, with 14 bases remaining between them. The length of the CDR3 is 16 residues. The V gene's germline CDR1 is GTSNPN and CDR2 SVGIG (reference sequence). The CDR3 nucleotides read TGTGCCTGGAGTGAATCCCGGCGGGCGAGCACAGATACGCAGTATTTT. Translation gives CAWSESRRASTDTQYF.

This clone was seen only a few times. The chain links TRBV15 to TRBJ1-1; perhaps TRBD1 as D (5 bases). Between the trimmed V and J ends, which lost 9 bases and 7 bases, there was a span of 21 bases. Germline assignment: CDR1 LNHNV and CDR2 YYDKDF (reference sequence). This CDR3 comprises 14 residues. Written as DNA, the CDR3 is TGTGCCACAGAGAGGGCAGGGACTGTGGGTGAAGCTTTCTTT. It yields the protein CATERAGTVGEAFF.

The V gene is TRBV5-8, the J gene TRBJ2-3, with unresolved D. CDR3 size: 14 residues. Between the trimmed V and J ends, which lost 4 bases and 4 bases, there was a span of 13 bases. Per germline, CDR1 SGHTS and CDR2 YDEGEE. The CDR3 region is CASSLTPSADTQYF. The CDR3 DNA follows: TGTGCCAGCAGCCTAACCCCCAGCGCAGATACGCAGTATTTT.

In DNA, the CDR3 is TGTGCCAGTAGTATAGACCCGGCTAGCGGTTCTTACAATGAGCAGTTCTTC. Protein sequence: CASSIDPASGSYNEQFF. The genes are TRBV19 and TRBJ2-1, with 7 bases that match TRBD2. This CDR3 has 17 residues. Trimming cost V 0 bases and J 4 bases; bases outside gene matches: 9. CDR1 and CDR2 (germline): LNHDA, SQIVND (reference sequence).

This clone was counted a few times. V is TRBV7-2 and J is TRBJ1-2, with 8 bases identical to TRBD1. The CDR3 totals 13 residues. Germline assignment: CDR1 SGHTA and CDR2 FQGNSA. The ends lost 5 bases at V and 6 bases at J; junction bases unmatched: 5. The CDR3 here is CASSPDRGDGYTF. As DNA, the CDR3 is TGTGCCAGCAGCCCAGACAGGGGTGATGGCTACACCTTC.

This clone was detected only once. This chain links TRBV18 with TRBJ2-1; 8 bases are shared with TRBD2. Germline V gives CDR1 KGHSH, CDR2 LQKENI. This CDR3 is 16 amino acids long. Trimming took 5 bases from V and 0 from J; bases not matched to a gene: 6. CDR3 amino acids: CASSRAGASSYNEQFF. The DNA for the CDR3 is TGTGCCAGCTCAAGAGCGGGGGCTAGCTCCTACAATGAGCAGTTCTTC.

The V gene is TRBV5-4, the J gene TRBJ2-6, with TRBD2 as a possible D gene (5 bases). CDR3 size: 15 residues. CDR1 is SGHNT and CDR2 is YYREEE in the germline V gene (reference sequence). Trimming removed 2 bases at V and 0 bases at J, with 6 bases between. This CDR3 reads CASSFRDSGANVLTF. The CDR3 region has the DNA TGTGCCAGCAGCTTCCGGGACTCTGGGGCCAACGTCCTGACTTTC. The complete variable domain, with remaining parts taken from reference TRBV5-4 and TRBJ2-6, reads ETGVTQSPTHLIKTRGQQVTLRCSSQSGHNTVSWYQQALGQGPQFIFQYYREEENGRGNFPPRFSGLQFPNYSSELNVNALELDDSALYLCASSFRDSGANVLTFGAGSRLTVL.

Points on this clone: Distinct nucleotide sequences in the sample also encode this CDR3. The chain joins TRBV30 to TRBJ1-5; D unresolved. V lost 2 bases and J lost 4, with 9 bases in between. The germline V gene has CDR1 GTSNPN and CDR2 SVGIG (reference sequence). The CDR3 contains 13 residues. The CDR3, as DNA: TGTGCCTGGAGTATGGGAGGGAATCAGCCCCAGCATTTT. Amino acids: CAWSMGGNQPQHF.

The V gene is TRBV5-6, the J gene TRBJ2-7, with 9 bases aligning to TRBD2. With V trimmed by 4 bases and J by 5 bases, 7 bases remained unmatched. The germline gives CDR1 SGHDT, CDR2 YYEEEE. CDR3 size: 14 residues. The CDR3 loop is CASSGSGGSNEQYF. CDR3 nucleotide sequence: TGTGCCAGCAGCGGAAGCGGGGGGTCCAACGAGCAGTACTTC.

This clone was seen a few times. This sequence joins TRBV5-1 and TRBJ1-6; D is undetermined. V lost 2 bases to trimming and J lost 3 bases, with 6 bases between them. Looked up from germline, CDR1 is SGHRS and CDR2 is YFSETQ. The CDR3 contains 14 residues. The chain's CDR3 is CASSFSSYNSPLHF. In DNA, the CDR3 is TGCGCCAGCAGCTTTAGCAGCTATAATTCACCCCTCCACTTT.

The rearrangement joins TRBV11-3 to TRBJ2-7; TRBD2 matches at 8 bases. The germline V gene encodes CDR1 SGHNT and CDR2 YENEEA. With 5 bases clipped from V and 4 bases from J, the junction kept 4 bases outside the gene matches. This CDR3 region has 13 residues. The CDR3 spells CASSPGGAYEQYF. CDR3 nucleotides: TGTGCCAGCAGCCCCGGGGGGGCGTACGAGCAGTACTTC.